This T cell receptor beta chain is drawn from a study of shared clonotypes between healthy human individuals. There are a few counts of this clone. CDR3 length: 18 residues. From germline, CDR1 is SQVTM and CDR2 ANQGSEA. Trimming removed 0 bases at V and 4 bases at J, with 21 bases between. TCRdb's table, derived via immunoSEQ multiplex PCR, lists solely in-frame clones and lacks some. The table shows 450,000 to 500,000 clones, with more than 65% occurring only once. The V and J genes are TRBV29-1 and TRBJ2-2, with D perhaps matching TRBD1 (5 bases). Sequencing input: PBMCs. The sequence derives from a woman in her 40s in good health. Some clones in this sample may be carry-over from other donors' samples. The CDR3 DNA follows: TGCAGCGTTGAAGATCCATTAGGCAACAGGCGCGGCACCGGGGAGCTGTTTTTT. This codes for CSVEDPLGNRRGTGELFF.